The entry that follows covers one T cell receptor beta chain sequence. TCRdb's copy holds only in-frame clones and misses some; the assay was immunoSEQ multiplex PCR. The sample has tens of thousands of clones; approximately 90% are singletons. This entry is derived from a study of T cell repertoires and Cas9 in healthy adults. The V gene end was trimmed by 0 bases and the J gene end by 4 bases; junction bases not matched to a gene: 3. In germline, CDR1 is SGHKS, CDR2 YYEKEE (reference sequence). This CDR3 comprises 15 residues. The source is a human donor in good health. V usage is TRBV5-5 and J usage is TRBJ2-1, with 8 nucleotides matching TRBD1. What was sequenced was CD4+ effector T cells (CD127+, CD25-, CD137-, CD154-) from PBMCs; culture status not recorded. The CDR3: CASSLGTGLYNEQFF. In nucleotides, the CDR3 is TGTGCCAGCAGCTTGGGGACAGGGCTTTACAATGAGCAGTTCTTC.